These 8 T cell receptor beta chains share one sample of origin, sequenced in a study of blood T cells in healthy people across ages. A second PCR of 7 to 11 cycles used a sample-barcoded 5' primer and a J-beta primer mix. TCRdb itself ran the 5' RACE reads through MiXCR, one entry per CDR3 protein. The sample shows approximately 800,000 distinct CDR3 sequences, roughly 50% of them seen only once. Source material: blood. The receptors were gathered from an elderly man in good health.

In DNA, the CDR3 is TGTGCCAGCAGCGTGACCGGGACAGGATCCTACGAGCAGTACTTC. It codes for CASSVTGTGSYEQYF. The genes are TRBV25-1 and TRBJ2-7; 8 positions agree with TRBD1. The CDR3 length is 15 residues. Losses at the gene ends were 6 bases for V and 1 base for J; bases not matched to a gene: 8. CDR1 and CDR2 (germline): MGHDK, SYGVNS.

This rearrangement joins TRBV7-8 to TRBJ1-5; D is undetermined. There are 17 residues in the CDR3. CDR1 is SGHVS, CDR2 FQNEAQ, per germline. V was clipped by 1 base and J by 2 bases, with 15 bases between them. In DNA, the CDR3 is TGTGCCAGCAGCTTAGAGGCCCCCCGGCTTGGCAATCAGCCCCAGCATTTT. It encodes CASSLEAPRLGNQPQHF.

The chain carries TRBV6-5 and TRBJ2-7; TRBD1 matches 8 bases. This CDR3 has 15 amino acids. Looked up from germline, CDR1 is MNHEY and CDR2 is SVGAGI. V dropped 2 bases and J dropped 5; count of bases not matched to a gene: 8. CDR3 nucleotide sequence: TGTGCCAGCAGTTACGGGCTCGGGACAGGTAACGAGCAGTACTTC. Residues: CASSYGLGTGNEQYF.

This chain's CDR3 is CASSKAPGSYEQYF. The CDR3 nucleotides are TGTGCCAGCAGCAAAGCCCCGGGATCCTACGAGCAGTACTTC. The chain is built from TRBV21-1 and TRBJ2-7; the D call TRBD1 from the table was never checked on the DNA. TRBV21-1 is shown as a pseudogene. CDR3 size: 14 residues.

There are a few counts of this clonotype. This chain connects TRBV12-3 or TRBV12-4 to TRBJ2-1; the match to TRBD2 covers 8 bases. The CDR3 is 15 amino acids. V was clipped by 5 bases and J by 14 bases; unmatched bases: 17. The CDR3 loop reads CASSPTGLVSVQEFF. The DNA of the CDR3 is TGTGCCAGCAGTCCTACGGGACTAGTATCGGTACAGGAGTTCTTC.

For this clonotype: Germline is not matched at one junction end, which may reflect a read error. J is TRBJ2-1 and V is TRBV10-3, with D hard to call. Near its end, the DNA agrees better with TRBJ2-7, so the J call may be wrong. CDR3 size: 14 residues. CDR1 and CDR2 (germline): ENHRY, SYGVKD. The CDR3: CAIRESGGSYEQYF. DNA for the CDR3: TGTGCCATCAGGGAGTCTGGCGGCTCCTACGAGCAGTACTTC.

The rearrangement links TRBV20-1 to TRBJ2-5; possibly TRBD2 for D (5 bases). The V end was cut by 0 bases, the J end by 4 bases, with 12 bases between. Germline CDR1 DFQATT, CDR2 SNEGSKA (reference sequence). CDR3 length: 14 amino acids. CDR3 protein: CSARDRRRGETQYF. The CDR3 region has the DNA TGCAGTGCTAGAGATCGGAGGCGAGGAGAGACCCAGTACTTC.

CDR3 nucleotide sequence: TGTGCCAGCTCACCAGATCGACGTGGTCAGGGAGGCGATACGCAGTATTTT. The encoded protein is CASSPDRRGQGGDTQYF. The chain employs TRBV18 and TRBJ2-3, with a weak D call TRBD2 (6 bases). Germline V gene data show CDR1 as KGHSH and CDR2 as LQKENI. The germline V and J ends were trimmed by 2 bases and 6 bases, with 21 bases remaining between them. This CDR3 spans 17 amino acids.